The following is a T cell receptor beta chain sequence with its context. This sample is drawn from a study of control samples from healthy donors and cancer patients. Data came from immunoSEQ multiplex PCR; TCRdb stores just in-frame clones and leaves some out. The sample has some 96,000 clones; approximately 93% are singletons. Germline V gene sequence: CDR1 SGHNT, CDR2 YYREEE (reference sequence). With 4 bases removed from V and 3 bases from J, the gap between germline ends came to 16 bases. The CDR3 sequence is 15 residues long. The source material was blood. The origin of this receptor is a man aged 18 to 30 in good health. The genes are TRBV5-4 and TRBJ1-2; TRBD1 might be the D (5 bases). The chain's CDR3 is CASSLKRGADYGYTF. As DNA, the CDR3 is TGTGCCAGCAGCCTTAAGCGGGGCGCAGACTATGGCTACACCTTC.